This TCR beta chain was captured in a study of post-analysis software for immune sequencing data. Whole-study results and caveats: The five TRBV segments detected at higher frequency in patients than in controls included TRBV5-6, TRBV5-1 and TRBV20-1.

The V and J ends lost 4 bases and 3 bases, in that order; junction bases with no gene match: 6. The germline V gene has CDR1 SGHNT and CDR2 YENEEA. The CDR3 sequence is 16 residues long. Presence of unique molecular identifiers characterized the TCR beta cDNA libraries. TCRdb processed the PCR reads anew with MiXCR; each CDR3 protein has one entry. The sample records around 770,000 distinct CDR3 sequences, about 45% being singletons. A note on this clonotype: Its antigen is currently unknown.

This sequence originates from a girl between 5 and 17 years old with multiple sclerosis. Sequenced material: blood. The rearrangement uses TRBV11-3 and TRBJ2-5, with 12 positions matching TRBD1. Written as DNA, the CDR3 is TGTGCCAGCAGCTCCGGGACAGGGGGCTTGGAAGAGACCCAGTACTTC. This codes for CASSSGTGGLEETQYF.